The clone carrying this T cell receptor (beta chain) was found many times. Its target is not known. The data are from a study of T cell repertoires in cytomegalovirus infection. Study overall: Based on public TCR beta signatures, there were indications of CMV infection and of a matching HLA type.

The germline CDR1 and CDR2 sequences are SGHTA and FQGNSA. V lost 5 bases to trimming and J lost 6 bases; unmatched junction nucleotides: 7. This CDR3 spans 14 amino acids. A single record per CDR3 protein comes from TCRdb applying MiXCR to the reads. Among 200,000 to 300,000 distinct CDR3 sequences, approximately 13% were seen once, and the ten largest hold 1.6%. Study findings and constraints: Dominating the ex vivo response were HLA-C-restricted CMV-specific TCR beta clonotypes. There were carriers of CMV plus the relevant HLA, and cumulative public TCR beta family frequency identified them.

The sequence derives from a human donor in good health (CMV status not recorded). Some clones in this sample may be carry-over from other donors' samples. This chain joins TRBV7-2 and TRBJ1-2; 9 bases match TRBD1. Sequencing was carried out using PBMCs. The CDR3 reads CASSQTGGVNGYTF. The CDR3 DNA follows: TGTGCCAGCAGCCAAACAGGGGGCGTCAATGGCTACACCTTC.